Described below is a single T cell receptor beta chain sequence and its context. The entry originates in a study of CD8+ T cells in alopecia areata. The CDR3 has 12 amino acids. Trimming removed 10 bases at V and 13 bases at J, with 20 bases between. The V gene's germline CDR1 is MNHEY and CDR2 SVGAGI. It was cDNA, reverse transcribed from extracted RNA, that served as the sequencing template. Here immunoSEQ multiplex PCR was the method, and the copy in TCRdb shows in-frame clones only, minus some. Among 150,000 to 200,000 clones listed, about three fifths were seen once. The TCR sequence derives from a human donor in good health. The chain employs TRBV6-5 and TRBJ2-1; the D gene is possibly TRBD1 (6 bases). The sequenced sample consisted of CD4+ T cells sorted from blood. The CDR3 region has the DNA TGTGCCACCACCTCCGGGACACAACCTCAGTTCTTC. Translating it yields CATTSGTQPQFF.